What follows are 15 T cell receptor beta chains derived from one specimen sequenced in a study of shared clonotypes between healthy human individuals. Sequencing was performed with immunoSEQ multiplex PCR; in TCRdb, only in-frame clones are kept and a portion is missing. This sample yields 1,400,000 or so clones, of which just under 99% are seen a single time; approximately 0.4% belongs to the top ten. Sequencing input: naive CD4+ T cells sorted from blood. Subset meaning: CD45RA+ positively selected. Receptors were obtained from a man younger than 45 in good health.

This clone was observed once. V gene TRBV5-6 combines with J gene TRBJ2-7, with D tentatively TRBD2 (6 bases). The V gene's germline CDR1 is SGHDT and CDR2 YYEEEE. CDR3 size: 15 residues. The germline V and J ends were trimmed by 7 bases and 4 bases, with 21 bases remaining between them. Here the CDR3 DNA reads TGTGCCAGCTACAGCTTGTCAGGGACTTCTTACGAGCAGTACTTC. It encodes CASYSLSGTSYEQYF.

The rearrangement links TRBV5-4 to TRBJ2-3; D remains unclear. The CDR3 spans 11 residues. V was shortened by 9 bases and J by 4 bases, with 9 bases between the two germline ends. Germline CDR1 and CDR2: SGHNT and YYREEE (reference sequence). CDR3 sequence (DNA): TGTGCCACCTCTCGGGCAGATACGCAGTATTTT. Amino acid sequence: CATSRADTQYF.

J is TRBJ2-5 and V is TRBV7-9; D gene uncertain. Germline CDR1 is SEHNR and CDR2 is FQNEAQ (reference sequence). The CDR3 sequence is 12 residues long. Trimming cost V 5 bases and J 3 bases, with 7 bases left between them. The CDR3 region is CASSRSKETQYF. The CDR3 DNA reads TGTGCCAGCAGCAGATCCAAAGAGACCCAGTACTTC. Full variable domain (rest looked up from reference TRBV7-9 and TRBJ2-5): DTGVSQNPRHKITKRGQNVTFRCDPISEHNRLYWYRQTLGQGPEFLTYFQNEAQLEKSRLLSDRFSAERPKGSFSTLEIQRTEQGDSAMYLCASSRSKETQYFGPGTRLLVL.

V is TRBV2 and J is TRBJ1-4; D possibly corresponds to TRBD1 (5 bases). Germline-derived CDR1 and CDR2 are SNHLY and FYNNEI. This CDR3 comprises 14 residues. Deletions cut 6 bases from V and 4 bases from J, with 12 bases between. The CDR3 loop is CASRGRSNNEKLFF. CDR3 bases: TGTGCCAGCAGGGGACGGTCCAATAATGAAAAACTGTTTTTT.

The V and J genes are TRBV6-1 and TRBJ2-7; TRBD1 is a possible D gene (6 bases). Germline V gives CDR1 MNHNS, CDR2 SASEGT. The CDR3 loop spans 14 amino acids. The germline V and J ends were trimmed by 5 bases and 2 bases, with 13 bases remaining between them. CDR3 sequence (DNA): TGTGCCAGCAGTAGAGGGGACATAACCTACGAGCAGTACTTC. Translating it yields CASSRGDITYEQYF.

The chain is built from TRBV11-2 and TRBJ1-4; 8 nucleotides match TRBD1. The CDR3 consists of 18 residues. Germline lookup yields CDR1 SGHAT and CDR2 FQNNGV. Trimming at V came to 2 bases and at J to 6 bases, leaving 14 bases not matched to a gene. CDR3: CASSLTGLPGGKDEKLFF. The CDR3 bases are TGTGCCAGCAGCTTAACAGGTCTCCCAGGGGGCAAGGATGAAAAACTGTTTTTT.

The chain recombines TRBV6-1 with TRBJ2-7, with a weak D call TRBD1 (6 bases). Deletions cut 4 bases from V and 2 bases from J, with 15 bases between. Germline CDR1 is MNHNS and CDR2 is SASEGT. There are 15 residues in the CDR3. Here the CDR3 reads CASSATTGYTYEQYF. CDR3 nucleotide sequence: TGTGCCAGCAGTGCCACGACAGGATACACCTACGAGCAGTACTTC.

In regard to this clone: Other DNA sequences within the sample encode an identical CDR3. The chain recombines TRBV7-9 with TRBJ2-3; D uncertain. In germline, CDR1 is SEHNR, CDR2 FQNEAQ (reference sequence). V lost 3 bases and J 0 bases, leaving 4 bases between the germline ends. The CDR3 runs 13 residues. CDR3 amino acids: CASSLVSTDTQYF. The CDR3 DNA follows: TGTGCCAGCAGCTTGGTTAGCACAGATACGCAGTATTTT.

V usage is TRBV2 and J usage is TRBJ2-7, with TRBD2 matching 16 bases. The ends lost 6 bases at V and 7 bases at J; junction bases unmatched: 6. The CDR3 is 15 amino acids. Germline CDR1 and CDR2: SNHLY and FYNNEI. The CDR3: CASRDGTSGRVEQYF. The CDR3 coding sequence is TGTGCCAGCAGGGACGGGACTAGCGGGAGGGTTGAGCAGTACTTC.

V gene TRBV7-9 combines with J gene TRBJ1-4, with D uncertain. Germline loops: CDR1 SEHNR, CDR2 FQNEAQ (reference sequence). Between the trimmed V and J ends, which lost 3 bases and 3 bases, there was a span of 8 bases. The CDR3 spans 14 residues. CDR3: CASSLGIPNEKLFF. CDR3 nucleotide sequence: TGTGCCAGCAGCTTGGGGATACCTAATGAAAAACTGTTTTTT. Drawing the rest from reference TRBV7-9 and TRBJ1-4, the complete variable domain is DTGVSQNPRHKITKRGQNVTFRCDPISEHNRLYWYRQTLGQGPEFLTYFQNEAQLEKSRLLSDRFSAERPKGSFSTLEIQRTEQGDSAMYLCASSLGIPNEKLFFGSGTQLSVL.

The rearrangement uses TRBV5-5 and TRBJ2-1, with 8 bases that match TRBD2. The CDR3 sequence is 15 residues long. Looked up from germline, CDR1 is SGHKS and CDR2 is YYEKEE (reference sequence). After removal of 0 bases from V and 8 bases from J, the junction contained 7 bases not matched to a gene. As DNA, the CDR3 is TGTGCCAGCAGCTTGGTGGTAGCGGGAAGCTATGAGCAGTTCTTC. As protein: CASSLVVAGSYEQFF.

This clone was recorded a few times. The V gene is TRBV19, the J gene TRBJ1-3; no firm D call. The germline V gene has CDR1 LNHDA and CDR2 SQIVND (reference sequence). The CDR3 spans 16 residues. V was trimmed by 6 bases and J by 0 bases, leaving 15 bases between them. The CDR3 is CASSPSTVSSGNTIYF. Written as DNA, the CDR3 is TGTGCCAGTAGCCCCTCCACAGTAAGCTCTGGAAACACCATATATTTT.

This clone was recorded only once. The J gene is TRBJ1-1, the V gene TRBV14, with D unresolved. Trimming shortened V by 5 bases and J by 3 bases, and 16 bases separated the two germline ends. Germline V gives CDR1 SGHDN, CDR2 FVKESK. This CDR3 is 15 amino acids long. The CDR3 region is CASSTLGAPDTEAFF. The DNA for the CDR3 is TGTGCCAGCAGCACCCTGGGAGCCCCCGACACTGAAGCTTTCTTT.

The chain is built from TRBV28 and TRBJ2-1; D is unclear. V lost 1 base and J lost 7, with 5 bases in between. The CDR3 runs 12 residues. Germline V gene sequence: CDR1 MDHEN, CDR2 SYDVKM. The CDR3 nucleotides are TGTGCCAGCAGTTTATCCACTAATGAGCAGTTCTTC. Amino acids: CASSLSTNEQFF.

This chain uses TRBV5-1 with TRBJ2-1, with TRBD2 matching 12 bases. With V trimmed by 4 bases and J by 7 bases, 9 bases remained unmatched. This CDR3 region has 16 residues. CDR1 and CDR2 (germline): SGHRS, YFSETQ. The CDR3 loop reads CASSTETSGRMNEQFF. CDR3 coding DNA: TGCGCCAGCAGCACAGAAACTAGCGGGAGGATGAATGAGCAGTTCTTC. Full variable domain (outside the CDR3, taken from reference TRBV5-1 and TRBJ2-1): KAGVTQTPRYLIKTRGQQVTLSCSPISGHRSVSWYQQTPGQGLQFLFEYFSETQRNKGNFPGRFSGRQFSNSRSEMNVSTLELGDSALYLCASSTETSGRMNEQFFGPGTRLTVL.